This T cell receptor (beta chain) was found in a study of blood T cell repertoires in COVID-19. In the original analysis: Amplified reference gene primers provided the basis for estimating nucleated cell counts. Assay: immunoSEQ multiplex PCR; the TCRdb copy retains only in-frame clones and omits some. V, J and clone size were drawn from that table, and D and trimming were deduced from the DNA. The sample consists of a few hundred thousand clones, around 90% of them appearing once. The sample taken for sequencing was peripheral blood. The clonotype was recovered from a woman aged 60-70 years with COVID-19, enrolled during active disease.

CDR3 sequence: CASSLVPSGGNNEQFF. In DNA form, the CDR3 reads TGCGCCAGCAGCTTAGTCCCGAGCGGGGGGAACAATGAGCAGTTCTTC. The chain employs TRBV5-1 and TRBJ2-1; 9 bases match TRBD2. Germline-derived CDR1 and CDR2 are SGHRS and YFSETQ. The CDR3 runs to 16 residues. J was trimmed by 5 bases and V by 2 bases; bases with no gene match: 8.